This TCR beta chain came from a study of blood T cell repertoires in COVID-19 (dated by TCRdb to about 2020). Turning to the overall study: Samples from collaborators originated in the United States, Italy and Spain and spanned both the acute and convalescent phases of COVID-19. The prospective study material was composed of cDNA or gDNA derived from T cells, B-cell-depleted T cells, or PBMCs. Deeply sampled blood TCRbeta repertoires from subjects exposed to, actively infected with, or recovered from COVID-19 were included in the dataset. A freely available public database, intended as a resource for researchers studying the immune response to SARS-CoV-2, is where the repertoires were released. The samples were drawn from the first 160 participants of the ongoing ImmuneRACE study and from 950 to 1,500 subjects provided by 6 global collaborators. A de-identified subject ID, COVID-19 status, age in years and sex were almost always included in the sample metadata. HLA class I and class II types, where available, came from metadata supplied by the sample provider rather than from assay-based typing. Results the study describes overall, beyond this receptor: The quantity of clinical and demographic metadata differed by source and by participant and was supplied without curation.

About this clone itself: Its binding antigen is unknown. No qualities accompany the bases; no much larger clone lies one base away.

Collaborating institutions collected whole blood in K2EDTA tubes following their own protocols. For TCRbeta analysis, collaborators shipped samples as frozen whole blood, isolated PBMCs, or DNA extracted from either of those sample types. V and J are trimmed by 8 bases and 1 base, and the gene matches miss 2 bases of the junction. The CDR3 runs 13 residues from the cysteine to the phenylalanine. Only the CDR3 DNA is retained, 39 bases long and in frame from the first base. The immunoSEQ Assay, a bias-controlled multiplex PCR, was used to amplify TCRbeta CDR3 regions from genomic DNA. As for the original processing: The number of nucleated cells in each sample was estimated from the amplification of reference gene primers within the assay. To quantify the absolute abundance of each unique TCRbeta CDR3 rearrangement, sequence reads were collapsed and filtered. Productive Simpson clonality was computed per sample as the square root of Simpson's diversity index over productive rearrangements. TCRdb obtained this table from immuneACCESS and retained in-frame rearrangements with V and J assigned. These tables miss some clones; where compared with another copy, unresolved V genes account for less than half of the shortfall, and the remainder is unexplained. V, J and clone size reflect that table, while D and trimming were determined from the DNA. The sample records 200,000 to 250,000 clones, roughly 88% of which are singletons. The top ten clonotypes cover more than 1.2% of the sample.

Input material: peripheral blood. The receptor was derived from a man older than 75 with acute or convalescent COVID-19. The chain is encoded by TRBV12-3 or TRBV12-4 joined to TRBJ2-3; 8 bases in the middle match TRBD1. Read as DNA, the sequence is TGTGCCAGCTTGGGACAGGGCACAGATACGCAGTATTTT. This is translated as CASLGQGTDTQYF.